These 30 T cell receptor beta chains originate from one sample sequenced in a study of T-cell reconstitution after alpha-beta-depleted transplantation in children. This sample's TCRbeta library carried unique molecular identifier barcodes. TCRdb itself ran the PCR reads through MiXCR, one entry per CDR3 protein. The data show 200,000 to 250,000 distinct CDR3 sequences, approximately 8% seen once. The sequencing here drew on PBMCs, mostly from graft donor cells, taken 360 days after TCRalphabeta/CD19-depleted stem cell transplant. The receptors were sampled from a male patient aged 2 to 10 who had a stem cell transplant for acute myeloid leukemia, so the T cells may come from the graft donor.

A few counts support this clonotype. V is TRBV12-3 or TRBV12-4 and J is TRBJ1-6; 7 positions agree with TRBD1. The CDR3 extends over 16 amino acids. The V gene end was trimmed by 3 bases and the J gene end by 6 bases; junction bases not matched to a gene: 8. The chain's CDR3 is CASSFDRVLLNSPLHF. CDR3 coding DNA: TGTGCCAGCAGTTTTGACAGGGTGTTGCTTAATTCACCCCTCCACTTT.

This clonotype was seen only a few times. The chain is built from TRBV29-1 and TRBJ2-3, with 8 nucleotides matching TRBD1. The CDR3 is 13 residues long. Germline assignment: CDR1 SQVTM and CDR2 ANQGSEA. J lost 6 bases, V lost 1 base, and 3 bases had no gene match. CDR3 sequence reads: CSVEGQGLDTQYF. CDR3 nucleotide sequence: TGCAGCGTTGAAGGACAGGGGTTGGATACGCAGTATTTT.

This clonotype has ten or more counts. This chain uses TRBV9 with TRBJ2-2; 7 bases map to TRBD2. The germline V gene has CDR1 SGDLS and CDR2 YYNGEE. V lost 6 bases to trimming and J lost 0 bases; unmatched junction nucleotides: 5. The CDR3 totals 15 residues. The DNA for the CDR3 is TGTGCCAGCAAAGCGGGACTCGCGAACACCGGGGAGCTGTTTTTT. It translates to CASKAGLANTGELFF. Using reference TRBV9 and TRBJ2-2 for the parts outside the CDR3, the full variable domain is DSGVTQTPKHLITATGQRVTLRCSPRSGDLSVYWYQQSLDQGLQFLIQYYNGEERAKGNILERFSAQQFPDLHSELNLSSLELGDSALYFCASKAGLANTGELFFGEGSRLTVL.

This clonotype appeared many times. The chain uses TRBV7-2 and TRBJ2-3; TRBD2 matches 7 bases. In germline, CDR1 is SGHTA, CDR2 FQGNSA. J gave up 2 bases and V 5 bases, and 13 bases lay outside the gene matches. The CDR3 runs to 17 residues. Here the CDR3 reads CASSLPRIREVTDTQYF. In DNA form, the CDR3 reads TGTGCCAGCAGCCTCCCAAGAATCCGGGAGGTCACAGATACGCAGTATTTT.

This clonotype has just a few counts. The chain joins TRBV29-1 to TRBJ1-2; TRBD1 aligns across 12 bases. Per germline, CDR1 SQVTM and CDR2 ANQGSEA. The CDR3 is 14 residues long. V lost 1 base and J lost 6; bases outside the gene matches: 3. The CDR3 protein is CSVEAGTGGNGYTF. CDR3 coding DNA: TGCAGCGTTGAAGCGGGGACAGGGGGCAATGGCTACACCTTC. Variable domain in full (rest from reference TRBV29-1 and TRBJ1-2): SAVISQKPSRDICQRGTSLTIQCQVDSQVTMMFWYRQQPGQSLTLIATANQGSEATYESGFVIDKFPISRPNLTFSTLTVSNMSPEDSSIYLCSVEAGTGGNGYTFGSGTRLTVV.

A few counts support this clonotype. The chain has TRBV20-1 and TRBJ1-1; unclear D gene. V was clipped by 5 bases and J by 6 bases, with 13 bases between them. Germline V gene sequence: CDR1 DFQATT, CDR2 SNEGSKA (reference sequence). The CDR3 sequence is 12 residues long. DNA for the CDR3: TGCAGTGCTCCGAGGCCGCTTCCTGAAGCTTTCTTT. This sequence encodes CSAPRPLPEAFF.

This clonotype was seen a few times. The chain joins TRBV5-1 to TRBJ2-6; TRBD2 is a possible D gene (7 bases). This CDR3 region has 20 residues. Germline assignment: CDR1 SGHRS and CDR2 YFSETQ. V dropped 3 bases and J dropped 0 bases, with 22 bases sitting between them. The CDR3 bases are TGCGCCAGCAGCTCACACCCTCAGGGGAGGGGACCCTCTGGGGCCAACGTCCTGACTTTC. Its translation is CASSSHPQGRGPSGANVLTF.

The J gene is TRBJ2-5, the V gene TRBV18; 7 bases fit TRBD2. With 1 base clipped from V and 5 bases from J, the junction kept 4 bases outside the gene matches. Germline loops: CDR1 KGHSH, CDR2 LQKENI. This CDR3 has 14 amino acids. The CDR3 nucleotides are TGTGCCAGCTCACCACGACTAGCCGAGGAGACCCAGTACTTC. The encoded protein is CASSPRLAEETQYF.

The V gene is TRBV11-2, the J gene TRBJ2-2, with D hard to call. The CDR3 has 14 amino acids. V was trimmed by 8 bases and J by 1 base, leaving 11 bases between them. The germline V gene encodes CDR1 SGHAT and CDR2 FQNNGV. The CDR3 coding sequence is TGTGCCAGCCCACCGGGCAGGAACACCGGGGAGCTGTTTTTT. Translated, it gives CASPPGRNTGELFF.

This clonotype came up a few times. The rearrangement joins TRBV5-4 to TRBJ2-3; 10 bases agree with TRBD2. With 0 bases clipped from V and 3 bases from J, the junction kept 1 base outside the gene matches. The germline V gene has CDR1 SGHNT and CDR2 YYREEE (reference sequence). The CDR3 contains 15 residues. The CDR3, as DNA: TGTGCCAGCAGCTTGGCGGGACTAGCGACAGATACGCAGTATTTT. This translates into CASSLAGLATDTQYF.

Many counts were recorded for this clonotype. This chain connects TRBV25-1 to TRBJ1-2; D unresolved. Trimming took off 6 bases at V and 6 bases at J, with 5 bases between the two ends. Germline assignment: CDR1 MGHDK and CDR2 SYGVNS. The CDR3 extends over 10 amino acids. DNA for the CDR3: TGTGCCAGCAGGATGGATGGCTACACCTTC. It yields the protein CASRMDGYTF.

This clonotype appeared a few times. V usage is TRBV7-2 and J usage is TRBJ2-7, with a tentative D call TRBD2 (5 bases). CDR1 is SGHTA, CDR2 FQGNSA, per germline. V was trimmed by 5 bases and J by 3 bases, leaving 20 bases between them. CDR3 length: 16 residues. The CDR3 here is CASSSKYGVKNYEQYF. The CDR3 DNA follows: TGTGCCAGCAGCAGCAAATACGGGGTTAAAAACTACGAGCAGTACTTC.

This clonotype was counted many times. J is TRBJ2-7 and V is TRBV10-3, with D tentatively TRBD1 or TRBD2 (5 bases each). The V gene's germline CDR1 is ENHRY and CDR2 SYGVKD. This CDR3 has 15 amino acids. Trimming removed 6 bases from V and 4 bases from J, with 19 bases in between. The CDR3 DNA reads as TGTGCCATCAGGTCTTCCACGGGGACCCCTTACGAGCAGTACTTC. It encodes CAIRSSTGTPYEQYF.

CDR3 coding DNA: TGTGCCATCAGCGACGGACAGGGGAACACCGGGGAGCTGTTTTTT. Its translation is CAISDGQGNTGELFF. This chain joins TRBV10-3 and TRBJ2-2; 8 nucleotides match TRBD1. J was trimmed by 1 base and V by 6 bases; bases with no gene match: 4. Germline V CDR1 and CDR2: ENHRY, SYGVKD. This CDR3 spans 15 amino acids.

This clonotype showed up many times. The rearrangement joins TRBV10-3 to TRBJ1-4, with 7 bases fitting TRBD1. V was pared by 6 bases and J by 2 bases, with 6 bases of the junction left unmatched. Germline V gene sequence: CDR1 ENHRY, CDR2 SYGVKD. The CDR3 extends over 15 amino acids. CDR3 loop: CAISASGGTNEKLFF. The CDR3 DNA reads TGTGCCATCAGCGCCTCAGGGGGGACTAATGAAAAACTGTTTTTT.

This clonotype appeared a few times. V usage is TRBV11-2 and J usage is TRBJ1-3; D perhaps matches TRBD1 (5 bases). Germline CDR1 SGHAT, CDR2 FQNNGV. V was pared by 2 bases and J by 2 bases, with 13 bases between. This CDR3 is 16 amino acids long. DNA of the CDR3: TGTGCCAGCAGCTTAATTCAGGGAGTGGCTGGAAACACCATATATTTT. This encodes CASSLIQGVAGNTIYF.

This clonotype was seen at least ten times. The rearrangement links TRBV4-1 to TRBJ2-1; 10 bases are a match to TRBD2. Germline-derived CDR1 and CDR2 are MGHRA and YSYEKL. Unmatched junction bases numbered 7, after V lost 1 base and J lost 4 bases. CDR3 length equals 17 residues. The CDR3 coding sequence is TGCGCCAGCAGCCAAGTACGACTAGCGGGTCAATACAATGAGCAGTTCTTC. Protein sequence: CASSQVRLAGQYNEQFF.

This clonotype was picked up many times. The chain links TRBV2 to TRBJ1-4; 7 positions match TRBD1. V trimming: 4 bases; J trimming: 11 bases; junction bases outside the gene matches: 10. The length of the CDR3 is 14 residues. Looked up from germline, CDR1 is SNHLY and CDR2 is FYNNEI. The CDR3 region is CASSVGQVLGKLFF. CDR3 in DNA: TGTGCCAGCAGTGTTGGACAGGTTCTCGGGAAACTGTTTTTT. The variable domain in full, completed from reference TRBV2 and TRBJ1-4, reads EPEVTQTPSHQVTQMGQEVILRCVPISNHLYFYWYRQILGQKVEFLVSFYNNEISEKSEIFDDQFSVERPDGSNFTLKIRSTKLEDSAMYFCASSVGQVLGKLFFGSGTQLSVL.

The chain employs TRBV20-1 and TRBJ2-3; D may be TRBD1 or TRBD2 (5 bases each). The V gene lost 1 base and the J gene lost 4 bases, with 6 bases spanning the gap. Germline lookup yields CDR1 DFQATT and CDR2 SNEGSKA (reference sequence). There are 12 residues in the CDR3. The CDR3 here is CSARGGADTQYF. The CDR3 bases are TGCAGTGCTAGAGGAGGGGCAGATACGCAGTATTTT.

This clonotype was detected many times. This chain uses TRBV5-1 with TRBJ2-3; D ambiguous. The V gene's germline CDR1 is SGHRS and CDR2 YFSETQ. The CDR3 contains 14 residues. V was trimmed by 5 bases and J by 5 bases, leaving 15 bases between them. The chain's CDR3 is CASSWAALGDTQYF. In DNA form, the CDR3 reads TGCGCCAGCAGTTGGGCCGCGCTCGGAGATACGCAGTATTTT.

This clonotype was counted between two and nine times. V usage is TRBV5-1 and J usage is TRBJ2-7; D is perhaps TRBD1 (6 bases). Trimming removed 6 bases from V and 6 bases from J, with 10 bases in between. Germline loops: CDR1 SGHRS, CDR2 YFSETQ. CDR3 length equals 11 residues. The CDR3 here is CASKDSFEQYF. CDR3 coding DNA: TGCGCCAGCAAGGACAGCTTCGAGCAGTACTTC.

The CDR3 DNA reads as TGTGCCAGCAGCTTCCGGGGGGGCTTGACAGATACGCAGTATTTT. It is translated as CASSFRGGLTDTQYF. V is TRBV7-3 and J is TRBJ2-3, with 8 positions matching TRBD2. Germline CDR1 reads SGHTA; CDR2 reads FQGTGA. This CDR3 spans 15 amino acids. The V segment lost 3 bases and the J segment 3 bases; nucleotides outside the gene matches: 5. Based on the CDR3 plus reference TRBV7-3 and TRBJ2-3, the full variable domain is GAGVSQTPSNKVTEKGKYVELRCDPISGHTALYWYRQSLGQGPEFLIYFQGTGAADDSGLPNDRFFAVRPEGSVSTLKIQRTERGDSAVYLCASSFRGGLTDTQYFGPGTRLTVL.

The CDR3 region has the DNA TGTGCCAGCAGCCCTCTAGTGACAGAGCAAGAAGCTTTCTTT. It yields the protein CASSPLVTEQEAFF. The rearrangement joins TRBV5-5 to TRBJ1-1; tentatively, D is TRBD1 (5 bases). With 4 bases removed from V and 8 bases from J, the gap between germline ends came to 18 bases. Germline V gives CDR1 SGHKS, CDR2 YYEKEE (reference sequence). The CDR3 runs 14 residues.

The V call is TRBV15, the J call TRBJ2-4; maybe TRBD2 (5 bases). This CDR3 has 15 amino acids. The germline gives CDR1 LNHNV, CDR2 YYDKDF (reference sequence). V lost 0 bases to trimming and J lost 4 bases, with 10 bases between them. The chain's CDR3 is CATSRDRGLKNIQYF. The CDR3 DNA follows: TGTGCCACCAGCAGAGATCGAGGACTGAAAAACATTCAGTACTTC.

This clonotype was recorded a few times. The chain couples TRBV29-1 to TRBJ1-1, with D possibly matching TRBD1 (5 bases). CDR1 and CDR2 (germline): SQVTM, ANQGSEA. V was trimmed by 5 bases and J by 5 bases, leaving 9 bases between them. The length of the CDR3 is 11 residues. The CDR3 protein is CSVLDSTEAFF. CDR3 DNA sequence: TGCAGCGTTCTCGACAGTACTGAAGCTTTCTTT.

Worth noting for this clonotype: One junction end disagrees with the germline gene, perhaps due to a read error. V is TRBV7-7 and J is TRBJ2-5; a weak D match, TRBD1 (6 bases). Germline V gene data show CDR1 as SSHAT and CDR2 as FNYEAQ (reference sequence). CDR3 length: 16 residues. CDR3 DNA: TGTGCTAGCAGCTTAGGGCGGACAGTGGCCCGGGAGACCCAGTACTTC. Translating gives CASSLGRTVARETQYF.

This clonotype was recorded many times. One end of the junction fails to match germline, which may point to a read error. The V and J genes are TRBV20-1 and TRBJ1-1; D not resolved. The CDR3 is 8 amino acids. Per germline, CDR1 DFQATT and CDR2 SNEGSKA (reference sequence). CDR3 amino acids: CSARDRLF. CDR3 in DNA: TGCAGTGCAAGGGATCGGCTCTTT.

Many counts were recorded for this clonotype. The chain recombines TRBV5-6 with TRBJ2-3; TRBD1 might be the D (6 bases). The CDR3 runs 16 residues. Trimming took 3 bases from V and 2 from J, leaving 16 bases between them. Germline lookup yields CDR1 SGHDT and CDR2 YYEEEE. CDR3 region: CASSYTGTQFTDTQYF. The CDR3 DNA follows: TGTGCCAGCAGCTACACAGGGACCCAGTTCACAGATACGCAGTATTTT.

The CDR3 DNA follows: TGTGCCAGCAGCCCGGGACAGGGGCCCTATGAAGCTTTCTTT. It codes for CASSPGQGPYEAFF. V gene TRBV7-6 combines with J gene TRBJ1-1; 10 nucleotides agree with TRBD1. This CDR3 region has 14 residues. Unmatched junction bases numbered 7, after V lost 5 bases and J lost 7 bases. Germline lookup yields CDR1 SGHVS and CDR2 FNYEAQ. Filled out from reference TRBV7-6 and TRBJ1-1, the complete variable domain reads GAGVSQSPRYKVTKRGQDVALRCDPISGHVSLYWYRQALGQGPEFLTYFNYEAQQDKSGLPNDRFSAERPEGSISTLTIQRTEQRDSAMYRCASSPGQGPYEAFFGQGTRLTVV.

This clonotype was counted only a few times. The chain combines TRBV6-1 with TRBJ1-2; D is unclear. Germline CDR1 and CDR2: MNHNS and SASEGT. The ends were cut back, 2 bases at V and 2 bases at J, with 6 bases in the middle. This CDR3 spans 13 amino acids. CDR3 nucleotides: TGTGCCAGCAGTGAAATACAAAACTATGGCTACACCTTC. Translated: CASSEIQNYGYTF.